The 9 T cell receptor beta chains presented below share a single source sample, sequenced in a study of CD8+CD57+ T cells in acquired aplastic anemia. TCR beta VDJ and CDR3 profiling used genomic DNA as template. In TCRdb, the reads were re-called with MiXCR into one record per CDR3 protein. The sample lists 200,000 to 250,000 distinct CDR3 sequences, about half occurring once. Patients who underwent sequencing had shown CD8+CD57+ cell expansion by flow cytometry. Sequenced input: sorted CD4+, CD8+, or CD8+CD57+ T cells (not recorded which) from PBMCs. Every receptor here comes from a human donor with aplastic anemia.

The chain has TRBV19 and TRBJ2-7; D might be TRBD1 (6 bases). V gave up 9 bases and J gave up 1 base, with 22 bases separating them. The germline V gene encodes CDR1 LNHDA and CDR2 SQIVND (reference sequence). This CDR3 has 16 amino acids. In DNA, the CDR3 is TGTGCCAGGGCCAGGATCCCCGGACAGCTTTCCTACGAGCAGTACTTC. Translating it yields CARARIPGQLSYEQYF.

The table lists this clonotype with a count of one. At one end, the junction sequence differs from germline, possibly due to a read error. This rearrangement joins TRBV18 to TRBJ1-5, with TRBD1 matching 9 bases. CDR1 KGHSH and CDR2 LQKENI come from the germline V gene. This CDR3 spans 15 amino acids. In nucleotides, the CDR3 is TGTGCCAGCTCACCATATGGACAGGGGCGTTTGTCCCAACATTTT. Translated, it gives CASSPYGQGRLSQHF.

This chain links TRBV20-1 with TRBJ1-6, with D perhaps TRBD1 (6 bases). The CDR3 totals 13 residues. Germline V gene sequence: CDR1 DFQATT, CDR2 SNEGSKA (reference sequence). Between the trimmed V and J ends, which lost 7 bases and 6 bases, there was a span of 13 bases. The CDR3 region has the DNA TGCAGTGGGGAGGGGGACGGTAATTCACCCCTCCACTTT. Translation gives CSGEGDGNSPLHF.

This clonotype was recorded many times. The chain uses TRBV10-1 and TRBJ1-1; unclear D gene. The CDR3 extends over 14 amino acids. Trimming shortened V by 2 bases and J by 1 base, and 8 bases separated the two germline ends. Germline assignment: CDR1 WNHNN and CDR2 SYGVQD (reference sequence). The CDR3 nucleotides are TGCGCCAGCAGTGAGAGTTTAGCGAACACTGAAGCTTTCTTT. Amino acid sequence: CASSESLANTEAFF.

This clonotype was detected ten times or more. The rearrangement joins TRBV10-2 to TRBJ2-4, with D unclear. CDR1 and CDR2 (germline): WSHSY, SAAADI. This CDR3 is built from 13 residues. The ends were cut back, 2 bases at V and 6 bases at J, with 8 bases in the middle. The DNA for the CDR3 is TGCGCCAGCAGTGAGACAGTAGTAAACATTCAGTACTTC. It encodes CASSETVVNIQYF.

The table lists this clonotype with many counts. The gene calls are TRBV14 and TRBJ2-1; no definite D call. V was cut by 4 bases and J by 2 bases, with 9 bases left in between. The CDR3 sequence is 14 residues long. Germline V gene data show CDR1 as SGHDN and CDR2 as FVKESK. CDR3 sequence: CASSRATTYNEQFF. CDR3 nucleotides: TGTGCCAGCAGCCGGGCAACAACCTACAATGAGCAGTTCTTC.

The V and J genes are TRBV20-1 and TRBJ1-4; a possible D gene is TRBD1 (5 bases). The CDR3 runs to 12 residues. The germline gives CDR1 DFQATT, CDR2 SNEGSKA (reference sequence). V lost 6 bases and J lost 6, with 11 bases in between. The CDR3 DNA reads TGCAGTGCGGGGGACGGTGATGAAAAACTGTTTTTT. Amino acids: CSAGDGDEKLFF.

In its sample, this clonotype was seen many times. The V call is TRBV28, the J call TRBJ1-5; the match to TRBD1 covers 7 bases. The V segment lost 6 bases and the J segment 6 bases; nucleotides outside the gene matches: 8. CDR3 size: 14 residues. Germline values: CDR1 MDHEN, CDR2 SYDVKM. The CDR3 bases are TGTGCCAGCAGCCGATACAGGGGCAGTCAGCCCCAGCATTTT. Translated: CASSRYRGSQPQHF.

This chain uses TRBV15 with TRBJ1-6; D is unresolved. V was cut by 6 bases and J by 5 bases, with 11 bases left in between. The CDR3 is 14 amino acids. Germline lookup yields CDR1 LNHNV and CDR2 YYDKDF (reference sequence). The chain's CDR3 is CATRRTAHNSPLHF. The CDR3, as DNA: TGTGCCACCAGACGGACGGCCCATAATTCACCCCTCCACTTT.